Listed below are T cell receptor beta chains from one sample, sequenced in a study of ipilimumab plus nivolumab after autologous stem cell transplantation. The data were produced by immunoSEQ multiplex PCR, yet TCRdb's version contains in-frame clones alone and is incomplete. Of approximately 80,000 clones listed, around 80% are singletons. Material: PBMCs, obtained in a trial of ipilimumab plus nivolumab as post-transplant consolidation. The receptors stem from a male donor with diffuse large B-cell lymphoma. Each CDR3 is given with its conserved first and last residue. The D gene is left open where the match is weak. Size is stated for part of the rows, as once, few or many counts, or as a class when the clone is expanded.

d_gene	abundance	v_gene	j_gene	CDR3nt	CDR3aa
NA	NA	TRBV7-9	TRBJ2-3	TGTGCCAGCAGGTCAAGCCGGGCAGGCACAGATACGCAGTATTTT	CASRSSRAGTDTQYF
NA	NA	TRBV5-1	TRBJ2-3	TGCGCCAGCAATTCGGCGTCTAGCACAGATACGCAGTATTTT	CASNSASSTDTQYF
TRBD2	NA	TRBV2	TRBJ2-1	TGTGCCAGCAGGACTAGCGGGGGGTCCAATGAGCAGTTCTTC	CASRTSGGSNEQFF
NA	once	TRBV4-3	TRBJ1-4	TGCGCCAGCAGCCAAGAAAGGCTAGGGCATGAAAAACTGTTTTTT	CASSQERLGHEKLFF
NA	NA	TRBV5-1	TRBJ1-1	TGCGCCAGCAGCAGGACCGGGACGGACTATCAAGCTTTCTTT	CASSRTGTDYQAFF
NA	NA	TRBV2	TRBJ2-7	TGTGCCAGCAGTGAACAGGGGTACGAGCAGTACTTC	CASSEQGYEQYF
TRBD2	NA	TRBV5-1	TRBJ2-5	TGCGCCAGCAGCCCAAGTAGCGGGGGGTACCAAGAGACCCAGTACTTC	CASSPSSGGYQETQYF
NA	NA	TRBV11-2	TRBJ2-2	TGTGCCAGCATCCAACTCCTATCAGCCGGGGAGCTGTTTTTT	CASIQLLSAGELFF
NA	NA	TRBV15	TRBJ1-2	TGTGCCACCAGCGAGCCCTCGACGGTCCTCTATGGCTACACCTTC	CATSEPSTVLYGYTF
TRBD2	NA	TRBV4-2	TRBJ2-3	TGTGCCAGCAGCCAAGATCGGCTCCTAGCGGGGGGCCGTGGGACAGATACGCAGTATTTT	CASSQDRLLAGGRGTDTQYF
TRBD1	NA	TRBV4-1	TRBJ1-1	TGCGCCAGCAGCCCTGAGAACAGGGGGGGGAACACTGAAGCTTTCTTT	CASSPENRGGNTEAFF
NA	NA	TRBV5-4	TRBJ1-2	TGTGCCAGCAGCCCAGCGGGGGGGCCTCGAAACTATGGCTACACCTTC	CASSPAGGPRNYGYTF
NA	NA	TRBV5-1	TRBJ2-3	TGCGCCAGCAGCTTAGAACTAGCTGTCACAGATACGCAGTATTTT	CASSLELAVTDTQYF
NA	NA	TRBV4-1	TRBJ1-5	TGCGCCAGCAGCTCAAAGTGGGGGGTCGGCAATCAGCCCCAGCATTTT	CASSSKWGVGNQPQHF
NA	NA	TRBV7-2	TRBJ2-3	TGTGCCAGCAGCTTCGGGGGATACGATACGCAGTATTTT	CASSFGGYDTQYF
TRBD2	NA	TRBV7-2	TRBJ2-5	TGTGCCAGCAGCTCGGGACTAGCGGGGATAGTGGCAGAGACCCAGTACTTC	CASSSGLAGIVAETQYF
TRBD1	NA	TRBV30	TRBJ2-5	TGTGCCGGCGACAGGGCAAGACAAGAGACCCAGTACTTC	CAGDRARQETQYF
TRBD2	once	TRBV5-4	TRBJ2-7	TGTGCCAGCAGCCCTAGACTAGCGGGGGGTGTGCAGTACTTC	CASSPRLAGGVQYF
NA	NA	TRBV7-2	TRBJ2-5	TGTGCCAGCAGCCCGTTGGCGGAGGCGACCCAGTACTTC	CASSPLAEATQYF
NA	NA	TRBV27	TRBJ2-1	TGTGCCATCGGACTCAATATATACAATGAGCAGTTCTTC	CAIGLNIYNEQFF
NA	NA	TRBV15	TRBJ1-5	TGTGCCACCAGCAGACCCGGACACTACAATCAGCCCCAGCATTTT	CATSRPGHYNQPQHF
TRBD1	NA	TRBV5-8	TRBJ1-4	TGTGCCAGCAGCCCTGGGACAGGGGGCGGGGAAAAACTGTTTTTT	CASSPGTGGGEKLFF
NA	NA	TRBV5-4	TRBJ2-6	TGTGCCAGCAGCTCCTGGGTGATCTCTGGGGCCAACGTCCTGACTTTC	CASSSWVISGANVLTF
NA	NA	TRBV14	TRBJ1-2	TGTGCCAGCAGCCAGGAGGGGGGAAACTATGGCTACACCTTC	CASSQEGGNYGYTF
NA	once	TRBV7-6	TRBJ2-2	TGTGCCAGCAGCTTTACGCAGCACGGGGAGCTGTTTTTT	CASSFTQHGELFF
NA	NA	TRBV6-6	TRBJ1-1	TGTGCCAGCAGTCTCCCAATCCAGGGCCCGAACACTGAAGCTTTCTTT	CASSLPIQGPNTEAFF
TRBD1	NA	TRBV18	TRBJ1-2	TGTGCCAGCTCACCAAGGGACAGGGGGCGAGGCTATGGCTACACCTTC	CASSPRDRGRGYGYTF
TRBD2	few	TRBV7-2	TRBJ2-5	TGTGCCAGCAGCCGGGGACTAGCGGGGGCACGAGAGACCCAGTACTTC	CASSRGLAGARETQYF
NA	NA	TRBV7-6	TRBJ2-1	TGTGCCAGCAGCTCCTGGGGGCAGGGAGGGGGCGATGAGCAGTTCTTC	CASSSWGQGGGDEQFF
NA	NA	TRBV6-5	TRBJ1-6	TGTGCCAGCAGTTTTTTGAACGCCGGGAATTCACCCCTCCACTTT	CASSFLNAGNSPLHF
TRBD1	NA	TRBV18	TRBJ1-1	TGTGCCAGCTCGTCGACAGGGATGAACACTGAAGCTTTCTTT	CASSSTGMNTEAFF
NA	NA	TRBV7-9	TRBJ2-7	TGTGCCAGCAGCTTGTGGCGCGATGCGGACGAGCAGTACTTC	CASSLWRDADEQYF
NA	NA	TRBV5-5	TRBJ1-1	TGTGCCAGCCAAACCCGGGGCCCCATGAACACTGAAGCTTTCTTT	CASQTRGPMNTEAFF
NA	NA	TRBV13	TRBJ2-7	TGTGCCAGCAGCGGGCCTACCTACGAGCAGTACTTC	CASSGPTYEQYF
NA	NA	TRBV5-5	TRBJ1-5	TGTGCCAGCAGCTTATTGGGACTGAATTATCAGCCCCAGCATTTT	CASSLLGLNYQPQHF
TRBD2	NA	TRBV7-2	TRBJ2-5	TGTGCCAGCAGACTCGGGACTAGCGGGCAAGAGACCCAGTACTTC	CASRLGTSGQETQYF
NA	NA	TRBV27	TRBJ2-3	TGTGCCAGCAGAAACACGGACACAGATACGCAGTATTTT	CASRNTDTDTQYF
NA	NA	TRBV4-2	TRBJ2-1	TGTGCCAGCAGCCAACTAGCGCGGGACAATGAGCAGTTCTTC	CASSQLARDNEQFF
NA	once	TRBV18	TRBJ2-7	TGTGCCAGCTCACCAAAGACAGGTAGCTCCTACGAGCAGTACTTC	CASSPKTGSSYEQYF
TRBD1	NA	TRBV7-9	TRBJ2-7	TGTGCCAGCAGCCCCCTATGGACAGGGACCTTCTACGAGCAGTACTTC	CASSPLWTGTFYEQYF
NA	NA	TRBV18	TRBJ1-5	TGTGCCAGCTCAACAAGTCGCGGGCCCCAGCATTTT	CASSTSRGPQHF
NA	NA	TRBV19	TRBJ2-7	TGTGCCAGTAGTTCCTCCGGGCGAGACTACGAGCAGTACTTC	CASSSSGRDYEQYF
NA	NA	TRBV18	TRBJ1-1	TGTGCCATGGGGCGGTTGGACAACACTGAAGCTTTCTTT	CAMGRLDNTEAFF
TRBD2	once	TRBV6-5	TRBJ2-5	TGTGCCAGCAGTCCCGGGGGGGGCGGTGGTGAGACCCAGTACTTC	CASSPGGGGGETQYF
NA	NA	TRBV6-6	TRBJ2-1	TGTGCCAGCAGTTCAGTGGAGGGGGGCAATGAGCAGTTCTTC	CASSSVEGGNEQFF
NA	NA	TRBV6-5	TRBJ1-1	TGTGCCAGCAGTTACTCGATTGCGACTGAAGCTTTCTTT	CASSYSIATEAFF
TRBD1	NA	TRBV9	TRBJ2-3	TGTGCCAGCAGAGCCGGGACAGCGAAGGGTACGCAGTATTTT	CASRAGTAKGTQYF
TRBD1	NA	TRBV7-6	TRBJ1-2	TGTGCCAGCAGCTTAGGGACAGGGAGCGGCTACACCTTC	CASSLGTGSGYTF